Below, 28 T cell receptor beta chains from the same sample are listed, as sequenced in a study of OX40 agonist ivuxolimab in advanced cancers. Clones were read by immunoSEQ multiplex PCR, and TCRdb kept only the in-frame ones, dropping some. This repertoire shows tens of thousands of clones, 70% to 90% found once; its top ten account for almost 4%. Sequencing was performed on CD4+ or CD8+ T cells sorted from blood, taken in a trial of the OX40 agonist ivuxolimab. The receptors here all came from an adult with an advanced solid tumor such as melanoma, head and neck, liver or kidney cancer.

The J gene is TRBJ2-5, the V gene TRBV7-6; 14 bases are a match to TRBD2. The germline CDR1 and CDR2 sequences are SGHVS and FNYEAQ. The CDR3 spans 16 residues. J gave up 2 bases and V 1 base, and 0 bases lay outside the gene matches. The CDR3 bases are TGTGCCAGCAGCTTAGGACTAGCGGGGGGGCAAGAGACCCAGTACTTC. Translated: CASSLGLAGGQETQYF.

This chain links TRBV9 with TRBJ2-1; D call uncertain. This CDR3 contains 16 residues. The germline V gene encodes CDR1 SGDLS and CDR2 YYNGEE. The germline V and J ends were trimmed by 0 bases and 0 bases, with 10 bases remaining between them. CDR3 sequence: CASSVAAFPSYNEQFF. The CDR3 DNA reads TGTGCCAGCAGCGTAGCAGCTTTCCCCTCCTACAATGAGCAGTTCTTC.

The V gene is TRBV6-6, the J gene TRBJ2-1; unclear D gene. Between the trimmed V and J ends, which lost 5 bases and 7 bases, there was a span of 9 bases. The germline V gene has CDR1 MNHNY and CDR2 SVGAGI (reference sequence). The CDR3 extends over 12 amino acids. DNA for the CDR3: TGTGCCAGCAGTGGCCGGAAGAATGAGCAGTTCTTC. Amino acids: CASSGRKNEQFF.

DNA of the CDR3: TGTGCCAGCTTTGGGACCCTATCTAATGAAAAACTGTTTTTT. Translation gives CASFGTLSNEKLFF. This chain links TRBV2 with TRBJ1-4; a possible D gene is TRBD1 (5 bases). The CDR3 consists of 14 residues. The germline gives CDR1 SNHLY, CDR2 FYNNEI. V was trimmed by 8 bases and J by 3 bases, leaving 13 bases between them.

V is TRBV28 and J is TRBJ1-2; TRBD1 matches at 10 bases. The V segment lost 2 bases and the J segment 7 bases; nucleotides outside the gene matches: 7. Germline lookup yields CDR1 MDHEN and CDR2 SYDVKM. CDR3 size: 15 residues. This chain's CDR3 is CASSLRTGGKRGYTF. The CDR3 DNA reads TGTGCCAGCAGTTTAAGGACAGGGGGAAAACGTGGCTACACCTTC.

The V and J genes are TRBV6-5 and TRBJ1-2, with 7 bases matching TRBD1. The germline V gene encodes CDR1 MNHEY and CDR2 SVGAGI. The CDR3 totals 15 residues. V dropped 7 bases and J dropped 7; count of bases not matched to a gene: 15. The CDR3 loop is CASNKREGAWRGYTF. DNA for the CDR3: TGTGCCAGCAACAAACGCGAGGGGGCCTGGCGTGGCTACACCTTC.

This clone was counted a few times. The chain has TRBV6-1 and TRBJ1-5; D is unclear. This CDR3 has 14 amino acids. The V gene's germline CDR1 is MNHNS and CDR2 SASEGT. V was trimmed by 6 bases and J by 5 bases, leaving 14 bases between them. Here the CDR3 DNA reads TGTGCCAGCAGGGGCCCAGGAGGGCATCAGCCCCAGCATTTT. Translation gives CASRGPGGHQPQHF.

The chain carries TRBV2 and TRBJ1-5; tentatively, D is TRBD1 (5 bases). Trimming took off 1 base at V and 4 bases at J, with 5 bases between the two ends. The germline gives CDR1 SNHLY, CDR2 FYNNEI. This CDR3 is 13 amino acids long. The CDR3 DNA follows: TGTGCCAGCAGTGAAGAGGGGAATCAGCCCCAGCATTTT. This sequence encodes CASSEEGNQPQHF.

This rearrangement joins TRBV7-9 to TRBJ1-3, with D uncertain. The germline gives CDR1 SEHNR, CDR2 FQNEAQ (reference sequence). The CDR3 runs 16 residues. Trimming pared 5 bases from V and 2 bases from J, leaving 16 bases between. The CDR3 region is CASSGRRDLTGNTIYF. Here the CDR3 DNA reads TGTGCCAGCAGCGGACGAAGGGATCTTACTGGAAACACCATATATTTT.

This clone came up a few times. The chain employs TRBV7-2 and TRBJ1-6; D uncertain. The CDR3 totals 16 residues. Trimming removed 5 bases from V and 10 bases from J, with 21 bases in between. CDR1 is SGHTA and CDR2 is FQGNSA in the germline V gene. The CDR3, as DNA: TGTGCCAGCAGCCCGCAAGCGGGCAGTTATTTATCACCCCTCCACTTT. This codes for CASSPQAGSYLSPLHF.

The chain has TRBV2 and TRBJ1-5, with D uncertain. The CDR3 loop spans 15 amino acids. Germline CDR1 and CDR2: SNHLY and FYNNEI. V dropped 1 base and J dropped 9 bases, with 16 bases sitting between them. The CDR3 reads CASSEEGQLVRPQHF. The CDR3 region has the DNA TGTGCCAGCAGTGAAGAAGGGCAGTTGGTCCGGCCCCAGCATTTT.

The chain recombines TRBV7-6 with TRBJ2-5; 8 bases fit TRBD1. The CDR3 loop spans 15 amino acids. Germline assignment: CDR1 SGHVS and CDR2 FNYEAQ. V lost 5 bases, J lost 5 bases, and 10 bases stayed unmatched. CDR3 protein: CASSMSSTGAETQYF. The DNA of the CDR3 is TGTGCCAGCAGCATGAGTTCGACAGGGGCTGAGACCCAGTACTTC.

In this sample, this clone turned up once. This chain uses TRBV9 with TRBJ1-2, with TRBD1 matching over 10 bases. Germline assignment: CDR1 SGDLS and CDR2 YYNGEE. Trimming cost V 4 bases and J 7 bases; bases outside gene matches: 7. CDR3 length: 14 amino acids. CDR3 sequence: CASSRDRGDSGYTF. The CDR3 nucleotides are TGTGCCAGCAGCCGGGACAGGGGAGACTCTGGCTACACCTTC.

The J gene is TRBJ1-4, the V gene TRBV7-2; 7 bases match TRBD1. The V gene's germline CDR1 is SGHTA and CDR2 FQGNSA. The ends lost 2 bases at V and 7 bases at J; junction bases unmatched: 7. This CDR3 region has 15 residues. CDR3 protein: CASSLSGTELEKLFF. CDR3 sequence (DNA): TGTGCCAGCAGCTTATCCGGGACAGAACTTGAAAAACTGTTTTTT.

This sequence joins TRBV30 and TRBJ2-7, with a tentative D call TRBD2 (5 bases). CDR3 length: 13 amino acids. V lost 2 bases to trimming and J lost 5 bases, with 13 bases between them. CDR1 and CDR2 from the germline V gene are GTSNPN and SVGIG (reference sequence). The chain's CDR3 is CAWSTLTGNEQYF. CDR3 in DNA: TGTGCCTGGAGTACCCTAACCGGGAACGAGCAGTACTTC.

The V call is TRBV28, the J call TRBJ2-3, with 11 bases lining up with TRBD2. With V trimmed by 6 bases and J by 4 bases, 9 bases remained unmatched. The CDR3 extends over 16 amino acids. Germline values: CDR1 MDHEN, CDR2 SYDVKM. CDR3 region: CASRRWLAGGSDTQYF. The CDR3 DNA reads TGTGCCAGCAGGCGCTGGCTAGCGGGGGGTTCAGATACGCAGTATTTT.

The chain has TRBV30 and TRBJ2-1; D ambiguous. Deletions cut 3 bases from V and 0 bases from J, with 6 bases between. CDR3 length equals 13 residues. Germline CDR1 GTSNPN, CDR2 SVGIG (reference sequence). The CDR3 DNA reads TGTGCCTGGAGCGAAAGCTCCTACAATGAGCAGTTCTTC. Its translation is CAWSESSYNEQFF.

The chain links TRBV5-4 to TRBJ2-2; D is unresolved. The germline V gene has CDR1 SGHNT and CDR2 YYREEE (reference sequence). The CDR3 contains 12 residues. Trimming stripped 1 base from V and 2 bases from J, with 0 bases between. The chain's CDR3 is CASSLNTGELFF. For the CDR3, the DNA is TGTGCCAGCAGCTTGAACACCGGGGAGCTGTTTTTT.

The V call is TRBV5-4, the J call TRBJ2-2, with TRBD1 matching 7 bases. Trimming took 1 base from V and 2 from J; bases not matched to a gene: 5. This CDR3 is built from 16 residues. CDR1 and CDR2 (germline): SGHNT, YYREEE (reference sequence). The CDR3, as DNA: TGTGCCAGCAGCTTGCAGGGGGACATAAACACCGGGGAGCTGTTTTTT. Translation gives CASSLQGDINTGELFF.

J is TRBJ1-5 and V is TRBV9; D not certain. Per the germline V gene, CDR1 is SGDLS and CDR2 is YYNGEE. The CDR3 sequence is 13 residues long. V lost 3 bases and J 3 bases, leaving 7 bases between the germline ends. The CDR3 sequence is CASSDRPNQPQHF. As DNA, the CDR3 is TGTGCCAGCAGCGACAGACCCAATCAGCCCCAGCATTTT.

The CDR3 is CASSVGGTGQETQYF. In DNA, the CDR3 is TGTGCCAGCAGCGTAGGGGGGACAGGCCAAGAGACCCAGTACTTC. The chain carries TRBV9 and TRBJ2-5; 8 bases map to TRBD1. Germline V gene lookup returns CDR1 SGDLS and CDR2 YYNGEE. This CDR3 has 15 amino acids. J was trimmed by 1 base and V by 0 bases; bases with no gene match: 2.

This chain uses TRBV7-3 with TRBJ2-5, with 9 bases that match TRBD2. The CDR3 covers 16 residues. J lost 3 bases, V lost 5 bases, and 10 bases had no gene match. CDR1 is SGHTA and CDR2 is FQGTGA in the germline V gene. Written as DNA, the CDR3 is TGTGCCAGCAGCCATGGGACGGGACTAGCAGAAGAGACCCAGTACTTC. Translating gives CASSHGTGLAEETQYF. Together with reference TRBV7-3 and TRBJ2-5, the CDR3 gives the full variable domain: GAGVSQTPSNKVTEKGKYVELRCDPISGHTALYWYRQSLGQGPEFLIYFQGTGAADDSGLPNDRFFAVRPEGSVSTLKIQRTERGDSAVYLCASSHGTGLAEETQYFGPGTRLLVL.

The chain couples TRBV11-2 to TRBJ1-4, with D perhaps TRBD1 (6 bases). Trimming took off 8 bases at V and 4 bases at J, with 17 bases between the two ends. The CDR3 runs 15 residues. Germline CDR1 SGHAT, CDR2 FQNNGV. CDR3 sequence reads: CASPSPTGRNEKLFF. DNA for the CDR3: TGTGCCAGCCCTTCCCCGACAGGACGTAATGAAAAACTGTTTTTT.

The genes are TRBV5-6 and TRBJ1-1; D gene uncertain. The germline V gene has CDR1 SGHDT and CDR2 YYEEEE. Trimming cost V 6 bases and J 5 bases, with 17 bases left between them. CDR3 size: 14 residues. The CDR3 spells CASTPPGRGTEAFF. In DNA, the CDR3 is TGTGCCAGCACCCCGCCTGGGAGAGGGACTGAAGCTTTCTTT. Full variable domain (rest looked up from reference TRBV5-6 and TRBJ1-1): DAGVTQSPTHLIKTRGQQVTLRCSPKSGHDTVSWYQQALGQGPQFIFQYYEEEERQRGNFPDRFSGHQFPNYSSELNVNALLLGDSALYLCASTPPGRGTEAFFGQGTRLTVV.

The chain uses TRBV18 and TRBJ1-2; no clear D gene. Looked up from germline, CDR1 is KGHSH and CDR2 is LQKENI. This CDR3 is built from 15 residues. Trimming removed 0 bases at V and 1 base at J, with 9 bases between. In nucleotides, the CDR3 is TGTGCCAGCTCACCACCGGAACGGGTTAACTATGGCTACACCTTC. This sequence encodes CASSPPERVNYGYTF.

This clone turned up a few times. The gene calls are TRBV10-3 and TRBJ2-2, with TRBD1 as a possible D gene (6 bases). Deletions cut 7 bases from V and 0 bases from J, with 9 bases between. This CDR3 spans 14 amino acids. CDR1 is ENHRY, CDR2 SYGVKD, per germline. The chain's CDR3 is CAITGQTNTGELFF. DNA for the CDR3: TGTGCCATCACGGGACAAACGAACACCGGGGAGCTGTTTTTT.

This chain links TRBV5-5 with TRBJ1-2; D ambiguous. V lost 0 bases, J lost 2 bases, and 8 bases lay in between. The CDR3 is 14 residues long. The germline V gene has CDR1 SGHKS and CDR2 YYEKEE (reference sequence). In nucleotides, the CDR3 is TGTGCCAGCAGCTTGGTAACACCCAACTATGGCTACACCTTC. Translated: CASSLVTPNYGYTF.

The chain has TRBV7-2 and TRBJ1-4; D ambiguous. CDR3 length equals 13 residues. Germline V gene sequence: CDR1 SGHTA, CDR2 FQGNSA. V shed 1 base and J shed 6 bases, with 6 bases lying between them. Here the CDR3 reads CASSLEPHEKLFF. The DNA of the CDR3 is TGTGCCAGCAGCTTAGAGCCCCATGAAAAACTGTTTTTT.